This entry lists 21 T cell receptor beta chains sequenced from one sample in a study of cytomegalovirus exposure and HLA in healthy donors. PCR primers comprised 60 Vbeta and 13 Jbeta primers. Only in-frame clones appear in the TCRdb table, and some are missing; sequencing was by immunoSEQ multiplex PCR. The sample includes about 160,000 clones, 79% of them seen just once. Sequenced material: PBMCs. Source of these receptors: a man aged 35 to 55 in good health and CMV-seronegative.

The chain recombines TRBV19 with TRBJ2-7; 7 nucleotides match TRBD1. Germline V gene data show CDR1 as LNHDA and CDR2 as SQIVND (reference sequence). This CDR3 is 14 amino acids long. The V and J ends lost 3 bases and 1 base, in that order; junction bases with no gene match: 3. The DNA for the CDR3 is TGTGCCAGTAGTATGGCGACAGGGTCCTACGAGCAGTACTTC. As protein: CASSMATGSYEQYF. The whole variable domain, remainder taken from reference TRBV19 and TRBJ2-7, is DGGITQSPKYLFRKEGQNVTLSCEQNLNHDAMYWYRQDPGQGLRLIYYSQIVNDFQKGDIAEGYSVSREKKESFPLTVTSAQKNPTAFYLCASSMATGSYEQYFGPGTRLTVT.

The chain recombines TRBV5-1 with TRBJ2-3, with 10 bases fitting TRBD2. The germline V gene encodes CDR1 SGHRS and CDR2 YFSETQ. CDR3 size: 16 residues. V lost 2 bases, J lost 3 bases, and 6 bases stayed unmatched. As DNA, the CDR3 is TGCGCCAGCAGCTTTCTAGCGGGAGAGGGGACAGATACGCAGTATTTT. Its protein product is CASSFLAGEGTDTQYF.

This clone has just one count. This chain links TRBV28 with TRBJ2-5; D may be TRBD1 (6 bases). Germline CDR1 reads MDHEN; CDR2 reads SYDVKM. The CDR3 loop spans 14 amino acids. V lost 6 bases and J 4 bases, leaving 15 bases between the germline ends. The CDR3 sequence: CASSLDTGRETQYF. The CDR3 nucleotides read TGTGCCAGCAGCCTCGATACAGGGAGAGAGACCCAGTACTTC.

V and J are TRBV10-3 and TRBJ2-1, with TRBD2 matching over 8 bases. The CDR3 runs to 15 residues. The V gene end was trimmed by 6 bases and the J gene end by 7 bases; junction bases not matched to a gene: 11. The germline gives CDR1 ENHRY, CDR2 SYGVKD. CDR3 region: CAIRTTGTSFNEQFF. CDR3 sequence (DNA): TGTGCCATCAGAACTACCGGGACTAGTTTTAATGAGCAGTTCTTC.

This clone was detected only once. The J gene is TRBJ2-7, the V gene TRBV9; a possible D gene is TRBD1 (6 bases). Trimming took 2 bases from V and 1 from J, leaving 19 bases between them. This CDR3 has 17 amino acids. CDR1 and CDR2 from the germline V gene are SGDLS and YYNGEE. The CDR3 sequence is CASSVSQDSLYSYEQYF. Here the CDR3 DNA reads TGTGCCAGCAGCGTTTCCCAGGACAGCCTCTATTCCTACGAGCAGTACTTC.

The gene calls are TRBV2 and TRBJ2-2; possibly TRBD1 for D (6 bases). CDR1 and CDR2 from the germline V gene are SNHLY and FYNNEI. The CDR3 length is 13 residues. Between the trimmed V and J ends, which lost 6 bases and 7 bases, there was a span of 12 bases. In nucleotides, the CDR3 is TGTGCCAGCAGAAGGGACACCAGCGGGGAGCTGTTTTTT. It yields the protein CASRRDTSGELFF. Drawing the rest from reference TRBV2 and TRBJ2-2, the complete variable domain is EPEVTQTPSHQVTQMGQEVILRCVPISNHLYFYWYRQILGQKVEFLVSFYNNEISEKSEIFDDQFSVERPDGSNFTLKIRSTKLEDSAMYFCASRRDTSGELFFGEGSRLTVL.

The V gene is TRBV19, the J gene TRBJ1-4; 10 bases fit TRBD1. V dropped 3 bases and J dropped 7; count of bases not matched to a gene: 2. This CDR3 is 14 amino acids long. Germline V gene sequence: CDR1 LNHDA, CDR2 SQIVND (reference sequence). CDR3 nucleotide sequence: TGTGCCAGTAGTATGGGACAGGGGACTGAAAAACTGTTTTTT. This encodes CASSMGQGTEKLFF. The entire variable domain, with the rest obtained from reference TRBV19 and TRBJ1-4, is as follows: DGGITQSPKYLFRKEGQNVTLSCEQNLNHDAMYWYRQDPGQGLRLIYYSQIVNDFQKGDIAEGYSVSREKKESFPLTVTSAQKNPTAFYLCASSMGQGTEKLFFGSGTQLSVL.

V is TRBV5-6 and J is TRBJ2-7, with D possibly being TRBD2 (5 bases). The CDR3 has 13 residues. Between the trimmed V and J ends, which lost 0 bases and 4 bases, there was a span of 8 bases. The germline V gene has CDR1 SGHDT and CDR2 YYEEEE. The CDR3 here is CASSLGSGYEQYF. The CDR3 DNA reads as TGTGCCAGCAGCTTGGGCAGCGGTTACGAGCAGTACTTC.

The gene calls are TRBV11-2 and TRBJ2-7; D might be TRBD1 (5 bases). The CDR3 has 13 residues. Per germline, CDR1 SGHAT and CDR2 FQNNGV. Between the trimmed V and J ends, which lost 4 bases and 6 bases, there was a span of 13 bases. This chain's CDR3 is CASSSVGQGEQYF. The CDR3 region has the DNA TGTGCCAGCAGCTCAGTAGGGCAGGGCGAGCAGTACTTC.

The chain combines TRBV28 with TRBJ2-5; 13 bases match TRBD2. The J segment lost 12 bases and the V segment lost 7 bases, leaving 8 bases of the junction unmatched. Looked up from germline, CDR1 is MDHEN and CDR2 is SYDVKM. The CDR3 sequence is 13 residues long. CDR3 nucleotides: TGTGCCAGCAAGTTCGGACTAGCGGGAGTGGAGTACTTC. It encodes CASKFGLAGVEYF.

This chain links TRBV2 with TRBJ2-5, with 12 bases matching TRBD2. This CDR3 has 14 residues. Germline assignment: CDR1 SNHLY and CDR2 FYNNEI. V gave up 6 bases and J gave up 5 bases; unmatched junction bases: 4. The CDR3 reads CASRLAGGVETQYF. The CDR3 nucleotides read TGTGCCAGCAGGCTAGCGGGAGGGGTGGAGACCCAGTACTTC.

The chain is built from TRBV21-1 and TRBJ1-2; the tabulated D call, TRBD1, remains unverified against the DNA. TRBV21-1 has pseudogene status. The CDR3 contains 15 residues. The CDR3 here is CASSNRAGRPYGYTF. CDR3 DNA sequence: TGTGCCAGCAGCAATCGGGCAGGGCGACCCTATGGCTACACCTTC.

J is TRBJ1-1 and V is TRBV15, with D possibly being TRBD1 (5 bases). V was clipped by 1 base and J by 4 bases, with 10 bases between them. CDR3 length equals 14 residues. Germline V lookup: CDR1 LNHNV, CDR2 YYDKDF (reference sequence). The CDR3: CATSRGGEGTEAFF. The CDR3 nucleotides are TGTGCCACCAGCAGAGGAGGGGAGGGCACTGAAGCTTTCTTT.

V gene TRBV28 combines with J gene TRBJ2-2, with TRBD2 matching over 8 bases. Germline trimming cut 11 bases from V and 7 bases from J; bases unmatched to any gene: 15. Germline V gene data show CDR1 as MDHEN and CDR2 as SYDVKM. The CDR3 has 15 residues. The CDR3 reads CACNGASGYNGELFF. DNA of the CDR3: TGTGCCTGTAATGGGGCTAGCGGGTACAACGGGGAGCTGTTTTTT.

J is TRBJ2-1 and V is TRBV5-1; 16 nucleotides align to TRBD2. The CDR3 runs to 19 residues. Per the germline V gene, CDR1 is SGHRS and CDR2 is YFSETQ. Germline trimming cut 3 bases from V and 4 bases from J; bases unmatched to any gene: 10. In DNA form, the CDR3 reads TGCGCCAGCAGCTGGAAGGGACTAGCGGGAGGGTCACAATACAATGAGCAGTTCTTC. Translation gives CASSWKGLAGGSQYNEQFF.

This chain's CDR3 is CASSSNREQYF. For the CDR3, the DNA is TGTGCCAGCAGCTCGAACAGGGAGCAGTACTTC. The gene calls are TRBV7-9 and TRBJ2-5, with a possible D match to TRBD1 (6 bases). Trimming took 4 bases from V and 11 from J, leaving 11 bases between them. CDR1 SEHNR and CDR2 FQNEAQ come from the germline V gene (reference sequence). The CDR3 length is 11 residues.

The chain is built from TRBV5-5 and TRBJ2-2, with a weak D call TRBD2 (6 bases). The CDR3 runs to 14 residues. The V end was cut by 2 bases, the J end by 4 bases, with 9 bases between. Germline CDR1 and CDR2: SGHKS and YYEKEE (reference sequence). CDR3 loop: CASSLRGGTGELFF. CDR3 bases: TGTGCCAGCAGCTTAAGGGGAGGCACCGGGGAGCTGTTTTTT.

The count of this clone is one. J is TRBJ2-5 and V is TRBV11-2; a weak D match, TRBD2 (7 bases). Per the germline V gene, CDR1 is SGHAT and CDR2 is FQNNGV. CDR3 length: 14 residues. V lost 5 bases and J lost 1, with 11 bases in between. CDR3 sequence (DNA): TGTGCCAGCAGCCGGGGGGCCCCCCAAGAGACCCAGTACTTC. Encoded protein: CASSRGAPQETQYF.

This chain uses TRBV27 with TRBJ2-1; no reliable D call. With 8 bases removed from V and 0 bases from J, the gap between germline ends came to 17 bases. The CDR3 has 16 amino acids. Per germline, CDR1 MNHEY and CDR2 SMNVEV (reference sequence). The CDR3 nucleotides are TGTGCCAGCGGTAAGCGAGTAAGTCGCTCCTACAATGAGCAGTTCTTC. Residues: CASGKRVSRSYNEQFF.

The V gene is TRBV9, the J gene TRBJ2-3; D not resolved. Trimming pared 4 bases from V and 7 bases from J, leaving 7 bases between. CDR1 is SGDLS and CDR2 is YYNGEE in the germline V gene. The CDR3 spans 11 residues. In DNA form, the CDR3 reads TGTGCCAGCAGCTTCCAGAATACGCAGTATTTT. Translating it yields CASSFQNTQYF. Complete variable domain (other parts from reference TRBV9 and TRBJ2-3): DSGVTQTPKHLITATGQRVTLRCSPRSGDLSVYWYQQSLDQGLQFLIQYYNGEERAKGNILERFSAQQFPDLHSELNLSSLELGDSALYFCASSFQNTQYFGPGTRLTVL.

The chain joins TRBV7-9 to TRBJ1-1, with TRBD1 matching over 7 bases. CDR1 and CDR2 from the germline V gene are SEHNR and FQNEAQ (reference sequence). The CDR3 contains 14 residues. Trimming cost V 5 bases and J 1 base; bases outside gene matches: 4. The CDR3 spells CASSNYRGNTEAFF. The CDR3 DNA reads as TGTGCCAGCAGCAACTACAGGGGGAACACTGAAGCTTTCTTT.